This TCR beta chain was found in a study of blood T cell repertoires in COVID-19. At the level of the study: Sources were T cells, B-cell-depleted T cells, or PBMCs; the material itself was cDNA or gDNA.

The CDR3 has 19 residues. Per the original methods: Estimates of nucleated cell counts were drawn from the amplification of reference gene primers. Sequencing was performed with immunoSEQ multiplex PCR; in TCRdb, only in-frame clones are kept and a portion is missing. That table is the source of V, J and clone size, and D and trimming were worked out from the DNA. Among 250,000 to 350,000 clones listed, roughly nine tenths were seen once. Enrolled through a virtual design, the participants were between 18 and 89 years of age and came from 24 US areas. Recovered Cohort 3 donors showed two negative PCRs, clearance, or symptom resolution.

The rearrangement joins TRBV21-1 to TRBJ2-7; the DNA was not used to check the table's D call, TRBD2. TRBV21-1 is an annotated pseudogene. Input material: PBMCs or T cells enriched from blood (not recorded which). The clonotype originates from a man aged 55-75 years who had recovered from COVID-19. CDR3 amino acids: CASSTMSRGASQSRLEQYF. DNA of the CDR3: TGTGCCAGCAGCACTATGAGCCGCGGGGCAAGCCAAAGTAGACTCGAGCAGTACTTC.